This T cell receptor beta chain comes out of a study of CD4 T cells in relation to SARS-CoV-2 and coronaviruses. Study-wide background: After 10 days of antigen culture, PBMC TCR beta CDR3s were sequenced. No peptide or an HIV-1 Nef peptide pool served as negative control.

This CDR3 contains 17 residues. Per the germline V gene, CDR1 is SEHNR and CDR2 is FQNEAQ (reference sequence). The V end was cut by 1 base, the J end by 6 bases, with 18 bases between. Unexposed donor CD4+ T cells date from about 2011-2018, before the COVID-19 pandemic. CD4+ T cells were isolated from the cells after roughly 11 days of culture. Cells permitting, SARS-CoV-2 S/N and four cold-coronavirus spikes were tested on unexposed-donor CD4+ T cells. Each well had about 2.1 million PBMCs in around 4.9% human AB serum with IL-2. A note on this clone: The antigen is not known.

Data came from immunoSEQ multiplex PCR; TCRdb stores just in-frame clones and leaves some out. Of 25,000 or so clones detected, approximately 73% appear once; the ten largest clones hold around a fifth. Sequenced material: CD4+ T cells from PBMCs, cultured in vitro. The chain is built from TRBV7-9 and TRBJ1-4; D is unclear. This TCR came from a human donor in good health. The CDR3 region has the DNA TGTGCCAGCAGCTTAGACTCCGGGCCCCAAGGCTATGAAAAACTGTTTTTT. It yields the protein CASSLDSGPQGYEKLFF.